This T cell receptor (beta chain) derives from a study of blood T cell repertoires in COVID-19. Study in general: Donors in the United States, Italy and Spain gave samples during acute or convalescent COVID-19. T cells, B-cell-depleted T cells, or PBMCs supplied cDNA or gDNA.

In the study's own analysis: Reference gene primer amplification yielded estimated nucleated cell counts. Sequenced by immunoSEQ multiplex PCR; TCRdb stores in-frame clones only, minus some. The V and J calls and clone size come from that table; D and trimming were worked out from the DNA. The sample has about 200,000 clones, approximately 80% seen once. The sequence derives from a woman of 80 years or more with acute or convalescent COVID-19. The specimen was peripheral blood.

The DNA for the CDR3 is TGTGCCTGGAGTGTCACCAGGTCGAACACTGAAGCTTTCTTT. Its protein product is CAWSVTRSNTEAFF. The chain is built from TRBV30 and TRBJ1-1; no definite D call. The germline gives CDR1 GTSNPN, CDR2 SVGIG (reference sequence). V shed 0 bases and J shed 1 base, with 9 bases lying between them. This CDR3 region has 14 residues.